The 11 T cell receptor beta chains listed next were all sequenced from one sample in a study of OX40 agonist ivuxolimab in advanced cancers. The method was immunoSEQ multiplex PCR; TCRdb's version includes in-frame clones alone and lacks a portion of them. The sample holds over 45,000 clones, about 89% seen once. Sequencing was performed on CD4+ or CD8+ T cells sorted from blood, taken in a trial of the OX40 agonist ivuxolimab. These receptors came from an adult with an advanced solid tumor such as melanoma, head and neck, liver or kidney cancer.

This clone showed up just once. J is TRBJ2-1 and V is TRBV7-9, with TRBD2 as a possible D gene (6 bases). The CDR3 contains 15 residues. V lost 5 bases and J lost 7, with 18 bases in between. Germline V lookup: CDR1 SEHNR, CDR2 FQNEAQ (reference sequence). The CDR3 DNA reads TGTGCCAGCAGCCCACCGGGACTCGGGCTTAATGAGCAGTTCTTC. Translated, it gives CASSPPGLGLNEQFF.

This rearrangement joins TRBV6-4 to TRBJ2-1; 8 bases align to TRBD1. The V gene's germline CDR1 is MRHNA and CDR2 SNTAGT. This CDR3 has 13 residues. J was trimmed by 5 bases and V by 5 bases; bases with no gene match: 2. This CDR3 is CASSRTGNNEQFF. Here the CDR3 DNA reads TGTGCCAGCAGTAGGACAGGGAACAATGAGCAGTTCTTC.

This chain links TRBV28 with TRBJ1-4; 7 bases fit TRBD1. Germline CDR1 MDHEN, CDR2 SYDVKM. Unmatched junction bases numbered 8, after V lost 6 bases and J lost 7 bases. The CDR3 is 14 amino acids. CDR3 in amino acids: CASSPTDRFEKLFF. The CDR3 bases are TGTGCCAGCAGCCCAACGGACAGGTTTGAAAAACTGTTTTTT.

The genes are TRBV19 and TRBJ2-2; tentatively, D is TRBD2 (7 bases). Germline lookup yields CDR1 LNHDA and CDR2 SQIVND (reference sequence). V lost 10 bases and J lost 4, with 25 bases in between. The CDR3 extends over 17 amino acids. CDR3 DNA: TGTGCCACCCGGGGAGGGGGTATCGCTGTCGGCACCGGGGAGCTGTTTTTT. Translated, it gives CATRGGGIAVGTGELFF.

CDR3 DNA sequence: TGTGCCAGTAGTGTACAGGTTAGCAATCAGCCCCAGCATTTT. This encodes CASSVQVSNQPQHF. This sequence joins TRBV19 and TRBJ1-5; D possibly corresponds to TRBD1 (5 bases). Germline lookup yields CDR1 LNHDA and CDR2 SQIVND (reference sequence). CDR3 length equals 14 residues. Trimming stripped 5 bases from V and 0 bases from J, with 8 bases between.

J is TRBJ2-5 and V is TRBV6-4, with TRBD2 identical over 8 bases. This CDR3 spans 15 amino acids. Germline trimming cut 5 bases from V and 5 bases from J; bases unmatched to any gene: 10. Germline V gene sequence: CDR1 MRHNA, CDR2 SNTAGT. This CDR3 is CASSPTWASGETQYF. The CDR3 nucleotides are TGTGCCAGCAGTCCCACCTGGGCTAGCGGGGAGACCCAGTACTTC.

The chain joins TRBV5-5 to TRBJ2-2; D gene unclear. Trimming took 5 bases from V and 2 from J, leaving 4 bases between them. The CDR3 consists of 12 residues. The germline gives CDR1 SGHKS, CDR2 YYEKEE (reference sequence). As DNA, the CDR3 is TGTGCCAGCAGGCTCAACACCGGGGAGCTGTTTTTT. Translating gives CASRLNTGELFF.

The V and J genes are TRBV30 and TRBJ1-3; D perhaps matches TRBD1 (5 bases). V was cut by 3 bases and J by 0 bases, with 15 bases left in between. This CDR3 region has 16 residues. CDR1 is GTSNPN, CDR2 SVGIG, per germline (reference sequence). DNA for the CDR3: TGTGCCTGGAGACGGGGGAGAGGTTCCTCTGGAAACACCATATATTTT. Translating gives CAWRRGRGSSGNTIYF. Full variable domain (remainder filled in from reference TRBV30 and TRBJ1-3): SQTIHQWPATLVQPVGSPLSLECTVEGTSNPNLYWYRQAAGRGLQLLFYSVGIGQISSEVPQNLSASRPQDRQFILSSKKLLLSDSGFYLCAWRRGRGSSGNTIYFGEGSWLTVV.

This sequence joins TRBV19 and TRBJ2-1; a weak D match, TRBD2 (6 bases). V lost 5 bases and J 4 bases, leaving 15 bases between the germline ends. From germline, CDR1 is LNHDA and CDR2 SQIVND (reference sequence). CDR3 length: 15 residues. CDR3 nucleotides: TGTGCCAGTAGTTACCGGGACTCAACTTACAATGAGCAGTTCTTC. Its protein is CASSYRDSTYNEQFF.

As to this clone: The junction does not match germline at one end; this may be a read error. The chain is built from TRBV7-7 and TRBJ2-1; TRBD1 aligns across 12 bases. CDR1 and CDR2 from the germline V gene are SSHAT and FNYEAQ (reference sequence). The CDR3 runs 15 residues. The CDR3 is CASSAGTGGHNEQFF. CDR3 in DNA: TGTGCTAGCAGTGCCGGGACAGGGGGCCACAATGAGCAGTTCTTC.

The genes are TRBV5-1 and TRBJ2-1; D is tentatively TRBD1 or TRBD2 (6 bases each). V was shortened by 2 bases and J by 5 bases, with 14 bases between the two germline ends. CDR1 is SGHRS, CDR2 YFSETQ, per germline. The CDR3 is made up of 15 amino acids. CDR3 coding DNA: TGCGCCAGCAGCTTCCCCGGAAGGGGGGACAATGAGCAGTTCTTC. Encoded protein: CASSFPGRGDNEQFF.